A selection of T cell receptor beta chains follows, all from one sample in a study of patients and donors after allogeneic stem cell transplantation. TCRdb passed the RT-PCR reads through MiXCR, listing each CDR3 protein once. Here the sample spans some 960,000 distinct CDR3 sequences, roughly 17% being singletons. Sequenced: blood, either unsorted or a sorted T cell fraction (not recorded which). These receptors were obtained from a human donor who was either an allogeneic HSCT recipient or a stem cell or donor lymphocyte infusion donor (not recorded which). It is not recorded whose cells these are; they may come from a transplant donor. The CDR3 runs from the conserved cysteine through the conserved F or W. The order of the fields is V gene, D gene, clone size, J gene, CDR3 protein, CDR3 DNA. A D gene is named only where the DNA matches it firmly. Only some rows state a clone size, as once, few, many or a class for expanded clones.

TRBV6-6	TRBD1	few	TRBJ2-2	CAGQGAGELFF	TGTGCCGGACAGGGGGCCGGGGAGCTGTTTTTT
TRBV18	-	-	TRBJ2-5	CASSPVGPGTQYF	TGTGCCAGCTCACCTGTAGGACCAGGGACCCAGTACTTC
TRBV6-5	-	-	TRBJ2-3	CASSWFSTDTQYF	TGTGCCAGCAGTTGGTTTAGCACAGATACGCAGTATTTT
TRBV6-1	-	few	TRBJ1-4	CASSGRTLGYEKLFF	TGTGCCAGCAGTGGTCGGACGCTCGGGTATGAAAAACTGTTTTTT
TRBV9	-	-	TRBJ2-5	CASSVGTLAGAQYF	TGTGCCAGCAGCGTCGGGACTCTTGCGGGCGCCCAGTACTTC
TRBV10-3	-	few	TRBJ1-2	CAISATGLGSGYTF	TGTGCCATCTCAGCGACAGGCCTCGGGTCGGGCTACACCTTC
TRBV15	-	-	TRBJ2-7	CATSRDRGLSYEQYF	TGTGCCACCAGCAGAGATCGGGGTCTCTCCTACGAGCAGTACTTC
TRBV4-1	-	few	TRBJ1-4	CASSQPGSTNEKLFF	TGCGCCAGCAGCCAACCAGGGTCGACTAATGAAAAACTGTTTTTT
TRBV20-1	TRBD1	few	TRBJ2-5	CSAMGRRTGQETQYF	TGCAGTGCCATGGGGCGAAGGACAGGGCAAGAGACCCAGTACTTC
TRBV6-5	-	-	TRBJ2-1	CASSYNGEQFF	TGTGCCAGCAGTTATAACGGTGAGCAGTTCTTC
TRBV20-1	TRBD2	-	TRBJ2-1	CSATQRGKYKEQFF	TGCAGTGCTACCCAGCGGGGGAAATACAAAGAGCAGTTCTTC
TRBV12-3/TRBV12-4	-	-	TRBJ2-2	CASRALLGTGELFF	TGTGCCAGCAGAGCGCTATTGGGGACCGGGGAGCTGTTTTTT
TRBV12-3/TRBV12-4	TRBD1	-	TRBJ1-2	CASSFLDKDRQSPNYGYTF	TGTGCCAGCAGCTTCCTAGACAAGGACAGGCAATCCCCTAACTATGGCTACACCTTC
TRBV24-1	-	-	TRBJ1-2	CATSEHRDYGYTF	TGTGCCACCAGTGAGCACAGGGACTATGGCTACACCTTC
TRBV12-5	-	few	TRBJ2-1	CASGDTGYPFYEQFF	TGTGCTAGTGGCGATACAGGGTATCCATTCTATGAGCAGTTCTTC
TRBV5-1	TRBD2	few	TRBJ2-1	CAGQAVPGLYNEQFF	TGCGCCGGACAAGCGGTGCCGGGACTATACAATGAGCAGTTCTTC